These T cell receptor beta chains were read from a single sample in a study of CD8 T cells in Susac syndrome. TCRdb used MiXCR to reprocess the immunoSEQ multiplex PCR reads, holding one entry per CDR3 protein. The sample includes around 79,000 distinct CDR3 sequences, roughly 94% of them seen just once. Sequencing was done on a sample of CD8+ T cells from PBMCs. These receptors were obtained from a human donor with Susac syndrome. The CDR3 runs from the conserved cysteine through the conserved F or W. The D gene is left open where the match is weak. Some rows mark clone size as missing; the rest say once, few, many or name a class of expanded clone.

-,-,TRBJ2-7,TRBV9,CASSVSGGEQYF,TGTGCCAGCAGTGTCTCGGGCGGCGAGCAGTACTTC
-,-,TRBJ2-7,TRBV20-1,CSARPRGGDFYEQYF,TGCAGTGCTAGGCCCCGTGGGGGCGACTTCTACGAGCAGTACTTC
-,-,TRBJ1-2,TRBV29-1,CSVVDRFGGYTF,TGCAGCGTGGTTGACAGGTTCGGTGGCTACACCTTC
-,TRBD1,TRBJ2-1,TRBV6-5,CASRPGDRGPPEQFF,TGTGCCAGCAGGCCTGGGGACAGGGGGCCACCTGAGCAGTTCTTC
-,-,TRBJ2-7,TRBV14,CASSHEELYEQYF,TGTGCCAGCAGCCACGAGGAACTCTACGAGCAGTACTTC
-,-,TRBJ1-1,TRBV7-9,CASSLTTGLNTEAFF,TGTGCCAGCAGCTTAACGACAGGTCTGAACACTGAAGCTTTCTTT
-,-,TRBJ2-3,TRBV10-1,CASSGGDTQYF,TGCGCCAGCAGTGGGGGGGATACGCAGTATTTT
-,-,TRBJ1-3,TRBV3-1,CASSQERNTIYF,TGTGCCAGCAGCCAAGAACGGAACACCATATATTTT
-,-,TRBJ2-5,TRBV11-2,CASSSTGFYQETQYF,TGTGCCAGCAGCTCCACCGGGTTTTACCAAGAGACCCAGTACTTC
-,TRBD1,TRBJ2-5,TRBV7-2,CASSAWTGGGETQYF,TGTGCCAGCAGCGCGTGGACAGGGGGCGGCGAGACCCAGTACTTC
-,-,TRBJ1-1,TRBV27,CASGPWNTEAFF,TGTGCCAGCGGACCGTGGAACACTGAAGCTTTCTTT
-,-,TRBJ2-1,TRBV2,CASRFRDSKNNEQFF,TGTGCCAGCAGATTCCGAGACAGTAAAAACAATGAGCAGTTCTTC
-,-,TRBJ2-1,TRBV2,CASSDPGWNEQFF,TGTGCCAGCAGTGACCCAGGGTGGAATGAGCAGTTCTTC
-,-,TRBJ1-6,TRBV28,CASRMNGYNSPLHF,TGTGCCAGTAGGATGAACGGCTATAATTCACCCCTCCACTTT
-,-,TRBJ1-2,TRBV20-1,CSARDGGGYTF,TGCAGTGCTAGAGACGGGGGTGGCTACACCTTC
-,-,TRBJ1-1,TRBV12-3/TRBV12-4,CASSPVGTEAFF,TGTGCCAGCAGCCCCGTGGGCACTGAAGCTTTCTTT
-,-,TRBJ1-1,TRBV5-5,CASSLDVGRMNTEAFF,TGTGCCAGCAGCTTGGATGTGGGACGGATGAACACTGAAGCTTTCTTT
once,-,TRBJ1-1,TRBV6-5,CASSYRNGVTEAFF,TGTGCCAGCAGTTACCGGAACGGGGTCACTGAAGCTTTCTTT
once,-,TRBJ2-1,TRBV12-3/TRBV12-4,CASSRPDSDNEQFF,TGTGCCAGCAGCCGCCCGGATTCTGACAATGAGCAGTTCTTC